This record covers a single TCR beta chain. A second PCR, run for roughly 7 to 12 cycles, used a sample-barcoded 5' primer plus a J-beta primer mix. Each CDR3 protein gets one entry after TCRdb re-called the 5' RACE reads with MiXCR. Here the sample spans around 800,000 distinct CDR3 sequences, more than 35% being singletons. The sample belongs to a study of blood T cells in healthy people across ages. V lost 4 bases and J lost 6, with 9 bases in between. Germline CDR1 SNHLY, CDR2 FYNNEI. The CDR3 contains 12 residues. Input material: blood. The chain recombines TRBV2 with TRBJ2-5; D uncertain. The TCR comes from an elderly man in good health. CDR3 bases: TGTGCCAGCAGTGTTGGGGAAAAGACCCAGTACTTC. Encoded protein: CASSVGEKTQYF.